The clone carrying this T cell receptor (beta chain) came up a few times. This record comes from a study of siplizumab effects on memory and regulatory T cells. Sequencing used immunoSEQ multiplex PCR; TCRdb keeps in-frame clones, though not all of them. Of around 100,000 clones in the sample, about 90% were seen once. This CDR3 is 16 amino acids long. V lost 5 bases to trimming and J lost 1 base; unmatched junction nucleotides: 11. CDR1 and CDR2 (germline): SGHRS, YFSETQ. The chain carries TRBV5-1 and TRBJ1-2; 7 bases align to TRBD1. The sample was non-Treg CD4+ T cells sorted from blood. The source of this sequence is a human donor in good health. The CDR3 DNA reads as TGCGCCAGCAGAAATCCCGGGACAGAACATAACTATGGCTACACCTTC. As protein: CASRNPGTEHNYGYTF.